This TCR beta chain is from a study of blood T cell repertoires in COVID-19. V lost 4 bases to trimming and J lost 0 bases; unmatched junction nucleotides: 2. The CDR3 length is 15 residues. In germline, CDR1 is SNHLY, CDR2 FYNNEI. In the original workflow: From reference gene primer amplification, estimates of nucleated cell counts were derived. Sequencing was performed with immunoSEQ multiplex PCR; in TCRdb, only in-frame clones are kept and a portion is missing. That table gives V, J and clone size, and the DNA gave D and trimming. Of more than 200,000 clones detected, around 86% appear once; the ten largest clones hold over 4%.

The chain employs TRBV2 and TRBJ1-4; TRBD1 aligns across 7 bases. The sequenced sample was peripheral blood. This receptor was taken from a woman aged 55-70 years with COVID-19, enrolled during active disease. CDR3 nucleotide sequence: TGTGCCAGCAGTGTCACAGGGGCAACTAATGAAAAACTGTTTTTT. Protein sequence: CASSVTGATNEKLFF. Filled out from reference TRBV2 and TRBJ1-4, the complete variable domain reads EPEVTQTPSHQVTQMGQEVILRCVPISNHLYFYWYRQILGQKVEFLVSFYNNEISEKSEIFDDQFSVERPDGSNFTLKIRSTKLEDSAMYFCASSVTGATNEKLFFGSGTQLSVL.